This T cell receptor beta chain was identified in a study of CXCR3-negative and CXCR3-positive naive CD8 T cells. Regarding this clonotype: Antigen: not known.

Subsets of CD8+ T cells were each sorted in triplicate at 270,000 or so cells apiece. Findings of the study overall: Naive subsets were similarly diverse, while memory CD8+ repertoires were much less diverse.

5' RACE with UMI labels generated the TRB cDNA libraries. TCRdb re-called the 5' RACE reads; every CDR3 protein appears as one record, without DNA. Found here are about 38,000 distinct CDR3 sequences; the top ten clones hold approximately 14%. The sample was memory CD8+ T cells from blood. The TCR comes from a human donor in good health. Some clones in this sample may be carry-over from other donors' samples.

CDR3 loop: CSVEDGGGTYNEQFF. J is TRBJ2-1 and V is TRBV29-1; TCRdb selects TRBD1, and the lack of DNA leaves this call unchecked. The germline CDR1 and CDR2 sequences are SQVTM and ANQGSEA. The CDR3 covers 15 residues.